The 18 T cell receptor beta chains below all came from one sample that was sequenced in a study of radiotherapy plus CTLA-4 blockade in lung cancer. Sequencing used immunoSEQ multiplex PCR; TCRdb keeps in-frame clones, though not all of them. The table records about 94,000 clones, around 83% of them present only once. The starting material was peripheral blood, obtained from a patient treated with radiotherapy plus ipilimumab. Receptor source: a human donor with non-small cell lung cancer that progressed on radiotherapy plus ipilimumab.

The CDR3 DNA is TGTGCCAGCGGGTTGAGACAGGGGTTGAACACTGAAGCTTTCTTT. Translated: CASGLRQGLNTEAFF. The chain recombines TRBV19 with TRBJ1-1; 8 bases are a match to TRBD1. Germline V gives CDR1 LNHDA, CDR2 SQIVND (reference sequence). The CDR3 loop spans 15 amino acids. The J segment lost 0 bases and the V segment lost 9 bases, leaving 9 bases of the junction unmatched.

This chain uses TRBV5-5 with TRBJ2-5; 14 bases align to TRBD2. Germline lookup yields CDR1 SGHKS and CDR2 YYEKEE (reference sequence). The CDR3 loop spans 15 amino acids. V was clipped by 3 bases and J by 7 bases; unmatched bases: 5. The CDR3 is CASSSGLAGGGTQYF. In DNA, the CDR3 is TGTGCCAGCAGCTCTGGACTAGCGGGAGGAGGGACCCAGTACTTC. The full variable domain, completed using reference TRBV5-5 and TRBJ2-5, is DAGVTQSPTHLIKTRGQQVTLRCSPISGHKSVSWYQQVLGQGPQFIFQYYEKEERGRGNFPDRFSARQFPNYSSELNVNALLLGDSALYLCASSSGLAGGGTQYFGPGTRLLVL.

The rearrangement uses TRBV18 and TRBJ1-5, with 9 positions matching TRBD1. The V segment lost 4 bases and the J segment 2 bases; nucleotides outside the gene matches: 0. The CDR3 extends over 14 amino acids. CDR1 and CDR2 from the germline V gene are KGHSH and LQKENI. CDR3 coding DNA: TGTGCCAGCTCACGGGACAGGGGCAATCAGCCCCAGCATTTT. Protein product: CASSRDRGNQPQHF.

The V and J genes are TRBV9 and TRBJ2-7, with D possibly TRBD2 on 5 matching bases. Germline V gives CDR1 SGDLS, CDR2 YYNGEE. The CDR3 covers 13 residues. The V end was cut by 1 base, the J end by 2 bases, with 7 bases between. The CDR3 DNA reads as TGTGCCAGCAGCGTAAGCGGAACCTACGAGCAGTACTTC. The encoded protein is CASSVSGTYEQYF.

This sequence joins TRBV7-3 and TRBJ2-6, with D hard to call. V gave up 2 bases and J gave up 0 bases, with 8 bases separating them. Looked up from germline, CDR1 is SGHTA and CDR2 is FQGTGA. The CDR3 is 16 amino acids. CDR3 region: CASSLVQSSGANVLTF. CDR3 in DNA: TGTGCCAGCAGCTTAGTCCAATCCTCTGGGGCCAACGTCCTGACTTTC.

The chain combines TRBV29-1 with TRBJ2-6, with 9 nucleotides matching TRBD1. V shed 6 bases and J 1 base; nucleotides not matched to a gene: 10. Germline V gives CDR1 SQVTM, CDR2 ANQGSEA. CDR3 length: 17 residues. CDR3: CSVDAGQGFSGANVLTF. Here the CDR3 DNA reads TGCAGCGTCGATGCGGGACAGGGATTTTCTGGGGCCAACGTCCTGACTTTC.

The chain combines TRBV6-6 with TRBJ2-2, with 9 bases identical to TRBD1. The CDR3 length is 16 residues. The germline V gene encodes CDR1 MNHNY and CDR2 SVGAGI (reference sequence). V lost 6 bases, J lost 5 bases, and 10 bases stayed unmatched. The CDR3 nucleotides read TGTGCCAGCAGAACCCCCTGGACAGGGGAGACCGGGGAGCTGTTTTTT. This codes for CASRTPWTGETGELFF.

This clone was observed once. This chain links TRBV6-6 with TRBJ1-4, with 8 bases fitting TRBD1. Trimming took 8 bases from V and 8 from J; bases not matched to a gene: 10. Looked up from germline, CDR1 is MNHNY and CDR2 is SVGAGI (reference sequence). The CDR3 extends over 14 amino acids. CDR3 coding DNA: TGTGCCAGCCTTGACACAGGGGGAAACGAAAAACTGTTTTTT. Translating gives CASLDTGGNEKLFF.

Notes on this clone: Germline and junction disagree at one end, which may indicate a read error. V gene TRBV15 combines with J gene TRBJ2-3; a weak D match, TRBD2 (6 bases). CDR3 length: 15 residues. Germline values: CDR1 LNHNV, CDR2 YYDKDF (reference sequence). The CDR3 DNA follows: TGTGCCACCAGCAGAGCGGGAGCGGACACAGATATGCAGTATTTT. This codes for CATSRAGADTDMQYF.

The rearrangement uses TRBV6-1 and TRBJ2-7; D is tentatively TRBD1 or TRBD2 (6 bases each). Germline values: CDR1 MNHNS, CDR2 SASEGT. There are 12 residues in the CDR3. V was clipped by 6 bases and J by 3 bases, with 9 bases between them. CDR3 residues: CASRGGSYEQYF. The CDR3 DNA sequence: TGTGCCAGCAGAGGGGGGAGCTACGAGCAGTACTTC.

This chain connects TRBV30 to TRBJ1-3; D unclear. The CDR3 loop spans 14 amino acids. The germline V gene has CDR1 GTSNPN and CDR2 SVGIG (reference sequence). Trimming removed 0 bases at V and 2 bases at J, with 8 bases between. The CDR3 is CAWSVWGTGNTIYF. The CDR3 nucleotides are TGTGCCTGGAGTGTCTGGGGAACTGGAAACACCATATATTTT.

The chain employs TRBV14 and TRBJ1-2; D gene uncertain. Germline assignment: CDR1 SGHDN and CDR2 FVKESK. The V gene lost 5 bases and the J gene lost 8 bases, with 15 bases spanning the gap. This CDR3 spans 13 amino acids. CDR3 region: CASSTRFGEGYTF. The CDR3 DNA reads TGTGCCAGCAGCACAAGGTTCGGGGAAGGCTACACCTTC.

This chain links TRBV29-1 with TRBJ2-2; D ambiguous. Germline V gives CDR1 SQVTM, CDR2 ANQGSEA. The V and J ends lost 4 bases and 2 bases respectively, with 11 bases between them. CDR3 length equals 14 residues. CDR3 nucleotides: TGCAGCGTTGGGTCACTCCCAAACACCGGGGAGCTGTTTTTT. Protein: CSVGSLPNTGELFF.

V gene TRBV28 combines with J gene TRBJ2-1; 7 bases map to TRBD2. CDR1 and CDR2 (germline): MDHEN, SYDVKM. CDR3 length: 13 amino acids. Trimming at V came to 2 bases and at J to 12 bases, leaving 7 bases not matched to a gene. CDR3 region: CASSLQREMGQFF. The CDR3 DNA is TGTGCCAGCAGTTTACAGCGGGAAATGGGGCAGTTCTTC.

This clone was seen a single time. This rearrangement joins TRBV7-8 to TRBJ2-7; no firm D call. The CDR3 extends over 11 amino acids. Germline CDR1 SGHVS, CDR2 FQNEAQ. V lost 4 bases, J lost 7 bases, and 8 bases lay in between. CDR3 sequence (DNA): TGTGCCAGCAGCTCCCCCTTTGAGCAGTACTTC. Encoded protein: CASSSPFEQYF. The whole variable domain, remainder taken from reference TRBV7-8 and TRBJ2-7, is GAGVSQSPRYKVAKRGQDVALRCDPISGHVSLFWYQQALGQGPEFLTYFQNEAQLDKSGLPSDRFFAERPEGSVSTLKIQRTQQEDSAVYLCASSSPFEQYFGPGTRLTVT.

This clone has only a few counts. The chain is built from TRBV5-6 and TRBJ2-5; 8 bases are shared with TRBD2. Trimming removed 4 bases from V and 3 bases from J; junction bases left unmatched: 5. Germline CDR1 SGHDT, CDR2 YYEEEE. CDR3 length: 14 residues. The CDR3: CASSQYGGEETQYF. The CDR3 bases are TGTGCCAGCAGCCAATACGGGGGGGAAGAGACCCAGTACTTC.

The chain uses TRBV7-6 and TRBJ2-7; tentative D call: TRBD2 (6 bases). Per the germline V gene, CDR1 is SGHVS and CDR2 is FNYEAQ. V lost 5 bases to trimming and J lost 2 bases, with 13 bases between them. The CDR3 is 14 residues long. CDR3 bases: TGTGCCAGCAGCCCCGGGACTTTCCCCTACGAGCAGTACTTC. It yields the protein CASSPGTFPYEQYF. The full variable domain, its missing parts supplied by reference TRBV7-6 and TRBJ2-7, is GAGVSQSPRYKVTKRGQDVALRCDPISGHVSLYWYRQALGQGPEFLTYFNYEAQQDKSGLPNDRFSAERPEGSISTLTIQRTEQRDSAMYRCASSPGTFPYEQYFGPGTRLTVT.

CDR3 sequence: CATQQGYGNQPQHF. The CDR3 DNA sequence: TGTGCCACCCAACAGGGGTATGGCAATCAGCCCCAGCATTTT. The chain carries TRBV10-3 and TRBJ1-5; 7 nucleotides align to TRBD1. V lost 10 bases and J lost 2; bases outside the gene matches: 8. CDR1 is ENHRY, CDR2 SYGVKD, per germline. The CDR3 sequence is 14 residues long.